This T cell receptor (beta chain) was observed in a study of T-cell reconstitution after alpha-beta-depleted transplantation in children. The CDR3 runs to 14 residues. V shed 4 bases and J 6 bases; nucleotides not matched to a gene: 5. Germline CDR1 SGHTA, CDR2 FQGNSA. TCRbeta library construction was performed incorporating unique molecular identifiers. TCRdb passed the PCR reads through MiXCR, listing each CDR3 protein once. The table includes hundreds of thousands of distinct CDR3 sequences, 9.5% to 13% detected once. This clonotype was recorded at least ten times. The starting material was PBMCs, obtained before TCRalphabeta/CD19-depleted stem cell transplant. V is TRBV7-2 and J is TRBJ2-3, with TRBD2 matching 9 bases. This TCR was recovered from a child under three years old with acute myeloid leukemia, due to receive a stem cell transplant. In DNA, the CDR3 is TGTGCCAGCAGCTCACGTAGCGGGAGCGATACGCAGTATTTT. Translation: CASSSRSGSDTQYF.